Each of the 12 T cell receptor beta chains below was sequenced from the same sample in a study of T cells in Graves' hyperthyroidism and ophthalmopathy. The source material, RNA transcripts, was used to amplify TCR beta CDR3 regions. The primer set for the first-round RT-PCR of the TCR CDR3 was HTBI. TCRdb fed the multiplex PCR reads into MiXCR, producing one record per CDR3 protein. Of 160,000 or so distinct CDR3 sequences listed, about 9.4% are singletons. The specimen was blood. These receptor sequences come from a woman aged 18-35 years with Graves' hyperthyroidism that later progressed to Graves' ophthalmopathy.

On this clonotype itself: A much bigger clone sits one base away, suggesting this may be a read error. The genes are TRBV3-1 and TRBJ2-7; D remains ambiguous. V was shortened by 4 bases and J by 5 bases, with 9 bases between the two germline ends. The CDR3 is 12 amino acids. Germline CDR1 LGHDT, CDR2 YNNKEL (reference sequence). CDR3 nucleotides: TGTGCCAGCAGCCGAGACGGCCACGAGCAGTACTTC. Its protein product is CASSRDGHEQYF.

This clonotype was counted at least ten times. The chain couples TRBV6-2 or TRBV6-3 to TRBJ2-7; TRBD1 matches 8 bases. The ends lost 6 bases at V and 4 bases at J; junction bases unmatched: 11. The CDR3 is 15 amino acids. The germline V gene has CDR1 MNHEY and CDR2 SVGEGT. CDR3 bases: TGTGCCAGCAGACCTACCGGGACAGGACTTTACGAGCAGTACTTC. It translates to CASRPTGTGLYEQYF.

As regards this clonotype: One junction end disagrees with the germline gene, perhaps due to a read error. This chain uses TRBV28 with TRBJ2-7, with a weak D call TRBD2 (6 bases). The CDR3 runs to 15 residues. CDR1 MDHEN and CDR2 SYDVKM come from the germline V gene. The CDR3 spells CASSSGDGSGYGQYF. Here the CDR3 DNA reads TGTGCCAGCAGTTCTGGGGACGGGAGTGGCTACGGGCAGTACTTC.

V and J are TRBV4-1 and TRBJ2-1; D gene unclear. Germline V gene lookup returns CDR1 MGHRA and CDR2 YSYEKL. V was cut by 1 base and J by 4 bases, with 5 bases left in between. The CDR3 is made up of 13 amino acids. CDR3 in amino acids: CASSQGVYNEQFF. CDR3 nucleotides: TGCGCCAGCAGCCAAGGGGTATACAATGAGCAGTTCTTC.

The chain uses TRBV20-1 and TRBJ2-6; D gene ambiguous. V shed 3 bases and J shed 0 bases, with 6 bases lying between them. CDR1 is DFQATT and CDR2 is SNEGSKA in the germline V gene (reference sequence). This CDR3 region has 14 residues. Here the CDR3 reads CSASPGSGANVLTF. The CDR3 coding sequence is TGCAGTGCTAGTCCCGGCTCTGGGGCCAACGTCCTGACTTTC.

This clonotype was observed a few times. This chain uses TRBV7-3 with TRBJ2-3, with D possibly TRBD2 on 6 matching bases. Germline values: CDR1 SGHTA, CDR2 FQGTGA. V lost 3 bases and J 0 bases, leaving 10 bases between the germline ends. The CDR3 has 15 residues. The CDR3 protein is CASSFAGSSTDTQYF. The CDR3 DNA is TGTGCCAGCAGCTTTGCGGGGTCTAGCACAGATACGCAGTATTTT.

This clonotype was counted between two and nine times. The V gene is TRBV5-8, the J gene TRBJ2-2; tentative D call: TRBD2 (9 bases). The V gene's germline CDR1 is SGHTS and CDR2 YDEGEE. V dropped 2 bases and J dropped 1 base, with 24 bases sitting between them. The CDR3 sequence is 20 residues long. CDR3 nucleotide sequence: TGTGCCAGCAGCTTCACCCTGGTGGCTAGCGGGACAGGGAACACCGGGGAGCTGTTTTTT. It codes for CASSFTLVASGTGNTGELFF.

There are a few counts of this clonotype. The junction differs from germline at one of its ends, possibly a read error. The chain carries TRBV7-7 and TRBJ2-1, with 7 bases aligning to TRBD1. Germline V lookup: CDR1 SSHAT, CDR2 FNYEAQ (reference sequence). CDR3 length equals 14 residues. Written as DNA, the CDR3 is TGTGCCAGCAGCACCTCAGGGGGTTCCAATGGGCAGTTCTTC. The encoded protein is CASSTSGGSNGQFF.

This sequence joins TRBV2 and TRBJ2-2; D is ambiguous. Trimming took off 0 bases at V and 6 bases at J, with 11 bases between the two ends. The CDR3 has 15 residues. The germline gives CDR1 SNHLY, CDR2 FYNNEI. CDR3 nucleotides: TGTGCCAGCAGTGAAGCGTACCATCAAGCCGGGGAGCTGTTTTTT. Translating gives CASSEAYHQAGELFF.

This clonotype was observed a few times. V is TRBV18 and J is TRBJ2-3; D gene ambiguous. The V end was cut by 2 bases, the J end by 2 bases, with 8 bases between. CDR3 length equals 14 residues. Germline-derived CDR1 and CDR2 are KGHSH and LQKENI. This chain's CDR3 is CASSPVKYTDTQYF. The CDR3 DNA reads TGTGCCAGCTCACCAGTGAAATACACAGATACGCAGTATTTT.

This clonotype has a count of ten or more. The rearrangement uses TRBV10-3 and TRBJ1-2, with 7 positions matching TRBD1. CDR1 is ENHRY and CDR2 is SYGVKD in the germline V gene. The V gene end was trimmed by 6 bases and the J gene end by 6 bases; junction bases not matched to a gene: 10. The CDR3 has 14 residues. The CDR3 reads CAIRITNRGDGYTF. CDR3 DNA sequence: TGTGCCATCAGAATCACGAACAGGGGAGATGGCTACACCTTC.

This clonotype was seen a handful of times. An end of the junction does not agree with germline; a read error may underlie this. CDR3 DNA: TGCGCCAGCAGATTGGAACTAGCGGACACAGATACGCAGTATTTT. This encodes CASRLELADTDTQYF. V gene TRBV5-1 combines with J gene TRBJ2-3, with TRBD2 matching over 8 bases. Germline CDR1 reads SGHRS; CDR2 reads YFSETQ. The CDR3 has 15 residues.